This entry concerns a single TCR beta chain. This sample is part of a study of blood T cell repertoires in COVID-19. Sequenced by immunoSEQ multiplex PCR; TCRdb stores in-frame clones only, minus some. Of 250,000 or so clones listed, over 75% are singletons. The CDR3 loop spans 14 amino acids. Trimming took 4 bases from V and 4 from J, leaving 11 bases between them. Germline V gene sequence: CDR1 SGHDT, CDR2 YYEEEE. The chain recombines TRBV5-6 with TRBJ1-4; tentative D call: TRBD1 (5 bases). The sequence derives from a man under 40 who had recovered from COVID-19. The specimen sequenced was peripheral blood. The CDR3 region has the DNA TGTGCCAGCAGCACCGGGACTGATAATGAAAAACTGTTTTTT. Its protein product is CASSTGTDNEKLFF. Drawing the rest from reference TRBV5-6 and TRBJ1-4, the complete variable domain is DAGVTQSPTHLIKTRGQQVTLRCSPKSGHDTVSWYQQALGQGPQFIFQYYEEEERQRGNFPDRFSGHQFPNYSSELNVNALLLGDSALYLCASSTGTDNEKLFFGSGTQLSVL.